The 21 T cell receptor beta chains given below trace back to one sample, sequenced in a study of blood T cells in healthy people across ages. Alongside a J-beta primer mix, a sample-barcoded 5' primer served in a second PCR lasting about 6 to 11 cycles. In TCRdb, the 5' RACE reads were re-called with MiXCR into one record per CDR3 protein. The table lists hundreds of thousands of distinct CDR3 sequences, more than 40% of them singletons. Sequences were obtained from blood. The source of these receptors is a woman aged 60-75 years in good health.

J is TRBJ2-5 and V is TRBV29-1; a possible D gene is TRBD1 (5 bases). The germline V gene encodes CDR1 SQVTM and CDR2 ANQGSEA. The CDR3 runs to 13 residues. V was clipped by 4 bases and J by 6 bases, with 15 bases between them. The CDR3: CSVGGALFQTQYF. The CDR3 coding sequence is TGCAGCGTTGGTGGGGCGCTCTTCCAGACCCAGTACTTC.

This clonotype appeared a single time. CDR3 bases: TGCAGTGCTAACCAAGCGGGGACGAACACCGGGGAGCTGTTTTTT. Encoded protein: CSANQAGTNTGELFF. The chain couples TRBV20-1 to TRBJ2-2; 7 nucleotides agree with TRBD2. The CDR3 has 15 residues. Looked up from germline, CDR1 is DFQATT and CDR2 is SNEGSKA (reference sequence). The V and J ends lost 4 bases and 0 bases, in that order; junction bases with no gene match: 5.

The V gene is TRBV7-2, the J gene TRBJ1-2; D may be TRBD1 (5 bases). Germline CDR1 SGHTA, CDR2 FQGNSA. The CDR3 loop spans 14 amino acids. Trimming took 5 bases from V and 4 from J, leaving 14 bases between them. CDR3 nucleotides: TGTGCCAGCAGCCCGGAGGGGCAGACCTATGGCTACACCTTC. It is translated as CASSPEGQTYGYTF.

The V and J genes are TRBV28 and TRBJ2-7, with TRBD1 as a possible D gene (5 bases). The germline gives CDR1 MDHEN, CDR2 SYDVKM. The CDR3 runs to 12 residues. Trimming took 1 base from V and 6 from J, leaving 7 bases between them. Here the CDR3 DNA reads TGTGCCAGCAGTTTATTGGGGCGCGAGCAGTACTTC. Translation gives CASSLLGREQYF.

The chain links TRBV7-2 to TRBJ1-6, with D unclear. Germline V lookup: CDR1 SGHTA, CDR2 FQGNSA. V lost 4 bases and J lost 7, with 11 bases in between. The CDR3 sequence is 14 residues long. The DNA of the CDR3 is TGTGCCAGCAGCTCCGGACGGCAAAATTCACCCCTCCACTTT. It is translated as CASSSGRQNSPLHF.

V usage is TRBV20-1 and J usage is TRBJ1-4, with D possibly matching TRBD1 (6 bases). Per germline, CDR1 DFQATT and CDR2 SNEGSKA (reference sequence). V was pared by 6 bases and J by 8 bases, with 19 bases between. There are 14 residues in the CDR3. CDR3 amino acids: CSALTLGGGEKLFF. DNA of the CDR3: TGCAGTGCCCTAACACTGGGGGGCGGAGAAAAACTGTTTTTT.

CDR3 coding DNA: TGTGCCAGCAGTGCACAGGGGGCGCGTAGGCAGTTCTTC. This gives the protein CASSAQGARRQFF. The V and J genes are TRBV27 and TRBJ2-1; 9 bases fit TRBD1. This CDR3 is built from 13 residues. V dropped 5 bases and J dropped 12; count of bases not matched to a gene: 8. Germline V gene data show CDR1 as MNHEY and CDR2 as SMNVEV (reference sequence).

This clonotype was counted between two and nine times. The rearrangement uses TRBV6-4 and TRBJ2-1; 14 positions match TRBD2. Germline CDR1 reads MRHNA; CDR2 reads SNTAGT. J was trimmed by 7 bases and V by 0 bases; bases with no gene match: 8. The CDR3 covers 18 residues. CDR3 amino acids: CASSDSALGLAGVNEQFF. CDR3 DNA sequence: TGTGCCAGCAGTGACTCGGCACTGGGACTAGCGGGAGTGAATGAGCAGTTCTTC.

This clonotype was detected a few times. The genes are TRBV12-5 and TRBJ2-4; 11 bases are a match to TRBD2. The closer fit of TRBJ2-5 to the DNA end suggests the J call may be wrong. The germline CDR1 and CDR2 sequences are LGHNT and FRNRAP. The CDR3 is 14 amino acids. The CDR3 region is CASGWGLAEETQYF. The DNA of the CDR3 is TGTGCTAGTGGTTGGGGACTAGCGGAAGAGACCCAGTACTTC.

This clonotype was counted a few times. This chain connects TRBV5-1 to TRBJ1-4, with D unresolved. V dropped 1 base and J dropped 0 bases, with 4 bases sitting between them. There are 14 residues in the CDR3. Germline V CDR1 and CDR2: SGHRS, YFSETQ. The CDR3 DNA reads TGCGCCAGCAGCTTGCAGACAACTAATGAAAAACTGTTTTTT. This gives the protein CASSLQTTNEKLFF.

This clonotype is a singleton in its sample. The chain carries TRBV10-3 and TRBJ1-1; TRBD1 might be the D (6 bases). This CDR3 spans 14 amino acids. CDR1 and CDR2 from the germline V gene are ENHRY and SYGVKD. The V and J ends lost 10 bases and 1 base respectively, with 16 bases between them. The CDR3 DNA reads TGTGCCACCTCCCCTTCAGGGGCGAACACTGAAGCTTTCTTT. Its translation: CATSPSGANTEAFF.

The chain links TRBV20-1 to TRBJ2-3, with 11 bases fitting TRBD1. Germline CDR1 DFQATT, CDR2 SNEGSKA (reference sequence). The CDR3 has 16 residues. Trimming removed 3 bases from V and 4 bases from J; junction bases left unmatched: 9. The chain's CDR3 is CSASIGQGATADTQYF. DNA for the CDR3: TGCAGTGCTAGTATCGGACAGGGGGCGACCGCAGATACGCAGTATTTT.

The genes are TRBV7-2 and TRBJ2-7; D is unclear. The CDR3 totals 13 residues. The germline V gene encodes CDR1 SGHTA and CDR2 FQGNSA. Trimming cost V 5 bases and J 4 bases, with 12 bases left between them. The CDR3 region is CASSADPAYEQYF. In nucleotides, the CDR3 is TGTGCCAGCAGCGCCGACCCCGCGTACGAGCAGTACTTC.

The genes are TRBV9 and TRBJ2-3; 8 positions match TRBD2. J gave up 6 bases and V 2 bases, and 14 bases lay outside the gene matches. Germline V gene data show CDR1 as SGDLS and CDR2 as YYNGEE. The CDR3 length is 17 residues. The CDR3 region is CASSVGLAGSVMDTQYF. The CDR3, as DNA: TGTGCCAGCAGCGTGGGTCTAGCGGGCTCCGTGATGGATACGCAGTATTTT.

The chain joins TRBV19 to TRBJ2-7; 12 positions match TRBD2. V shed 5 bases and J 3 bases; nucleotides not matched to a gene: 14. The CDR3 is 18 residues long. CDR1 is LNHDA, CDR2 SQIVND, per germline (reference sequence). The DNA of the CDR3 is TGTGCCAGTAGTCCGAGGGCCGTACTAGCGGGAGGAGTCTACGAGCAGTACTTC. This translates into CASSPRAVLAGGVYEQYF. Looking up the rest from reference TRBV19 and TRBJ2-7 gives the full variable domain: DGGITQSPKYLFRKEGQNVTLSCEQNLNHDAMYWYRQDPGQGLRLIYYSQIVNDFQKGDIAEGYSVSREKKESFPLTVTSAQKNPTAFYLCASSPRAVLAGGVYEQYFGPGTRLTVT.

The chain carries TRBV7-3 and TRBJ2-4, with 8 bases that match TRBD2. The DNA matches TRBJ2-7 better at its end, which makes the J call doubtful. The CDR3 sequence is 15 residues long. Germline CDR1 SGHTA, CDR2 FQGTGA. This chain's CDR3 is CASSSQPGGYYEQYF. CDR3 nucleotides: TGTGCCAGCAGCTCCCAACCGGGAGGGTATTACGAGCAGTACTTC.

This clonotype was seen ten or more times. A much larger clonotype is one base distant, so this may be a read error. In DNA form, the CDR3 reads TGTGCCAGCAGCGTAGAGGGCGCAATAAACGAGCAGTACTTC. Its translation is CASSVEGAINEQYF. The V call is TRBV7-6, the J call TRBJ2-7; D perhaps matches TRBD2 (5 bases). Germline V gives CDR1 SGHVS, CDR2 FNYEAQ. The CDR3 runs 14 residues. V lost 5 bases and J lost 5, with 16 bases in between.

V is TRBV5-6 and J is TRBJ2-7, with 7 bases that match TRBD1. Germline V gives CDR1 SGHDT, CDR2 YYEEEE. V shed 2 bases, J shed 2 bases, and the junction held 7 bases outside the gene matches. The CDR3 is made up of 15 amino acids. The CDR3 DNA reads TGTGCCAGCAGCTTCTTAGGGGACAGAGCCTACGAGCAGTACTTC. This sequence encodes CASSFLGDRAYEQYF.

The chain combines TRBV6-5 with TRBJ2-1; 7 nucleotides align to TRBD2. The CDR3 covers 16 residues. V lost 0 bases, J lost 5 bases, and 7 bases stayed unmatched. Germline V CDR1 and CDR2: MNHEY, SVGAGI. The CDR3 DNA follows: TGTGCCAGCAGTTACTCTTTGGGGGGGTTTAACAATGAGCAGTTCTTC. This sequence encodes CASSYSLGGFNNEQFF.

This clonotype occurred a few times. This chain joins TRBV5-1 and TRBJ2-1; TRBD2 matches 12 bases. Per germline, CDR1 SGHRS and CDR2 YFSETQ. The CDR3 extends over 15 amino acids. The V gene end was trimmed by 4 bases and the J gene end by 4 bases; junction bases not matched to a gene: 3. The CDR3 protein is CASSTLAGGYNEQFF. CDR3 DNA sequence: TGCGCCAGCAGCACCCTAGCGGGAGGGTACAATGAGCAGTTCTTC. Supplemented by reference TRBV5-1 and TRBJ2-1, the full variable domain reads KAGVTQTPRYLIKTRGQQVTLSCSPISGHRSVSWYQQTPGQGLQFLFEYFSETQRNKGNFPGRFSGRQFSNSRSEMNVSTLELGDSALYLCASSTLAGGYNEQFFGPGTRLTVL.

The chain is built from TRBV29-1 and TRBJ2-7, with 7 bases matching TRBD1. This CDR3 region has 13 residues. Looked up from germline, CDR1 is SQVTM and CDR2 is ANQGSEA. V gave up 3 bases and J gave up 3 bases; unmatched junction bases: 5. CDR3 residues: CSVEGTDNYEQYF. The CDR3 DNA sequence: TGCAGCGTTGAGGGGACAGACAACTACGAGCAGTACTTC.